These 30 T cell receptor beta chains were sequenced from one sample in a study of cytomegalovirus exposure and HLA in healthy donors. The PCR had 60 Vbeta and 13 Jbeta primers. The repertoire was sequenced with immunoSEQ multiplex PCR; TCRdb's copy has only in-frame clones and lacks some. The data hold 100,000 to 150,000 clones, with 75% to 85% observed a single time. Material: PBMCs. Every receptor here comes from a female donor in good health and CMV-seropositive.

To note about this clone: The same CDR3 also results from other DNA sequences found in this sample. The chain uses TRBV5-1 and TRBJ2-2; 9 bases line up with TRBD1. The CDR3 contains 15 residues. V dropped 3 bases and J dropped 1; count of bases not matched to a gene: 1. In germline, CDR1 is SGHRS, CDR2 YFSETQ. This chain's CDR3 is CASSSGQGNTGELFF. The CDR3 DNA reads TGCGCCAGCAGCTCGGGACAGGGGAACACCGGGGAGCTGTTTTTT.

The J gene is TRBJ1-1, the V gene TRBV10-1; D remains ambiguous. The CDR3 loop spans 13 amino acids. With 9 bases removed from V and 4 bases from J, the gap between germline ends came to 15 bases. Germline V gene lookup returns CDR1 WNHNN and CDR2 SYGVQD (reference sequence). The chain's CDR3 is CASKLDLSTEAFF. The CDR3 DNA is TGCGCCAGTAAACTAGACCTCTCCACTGAAGCTTTCTTT.

The gene calls are TRBV18 and TRBJ1-6; 8 bases fit TRBD1. The CDR3 consists of 13 residues. Germline V gene sequence: CDR1 KGHSH, CDR2 LQKENI. V shed 6 bases, J shed 10 bases, and the junction held 5 bases outside the gene matches. The CDR3 sequence is CASSTGGRSPLHF. As DNA, the CDR3 is TGTGCCAGCTCCACAGGGGGTAGATCACCCCTCCACTTT.

The rearrangement uses TRBV7-4 and TRBJ1-5, with a possible D match to TRBD1 (6 bases). There are 19 residues in the CDR3. Trimming removed 2 bases from V and 3 bases from J, with 23 bases in between. The germline V gene encodes CDR1 SGHVT and CDR2 SQSDAQ. CDR3 nucleotides: TGTGCCAGCAGCTTACGGGCACCTCCACCGACAGGCCACAATCAGCCCCAGCATTTT. Translating it yields CASSLRAPPPTGHNQPQHF.

The gene calls are TRBV6-1 and TRBJ1-1; D gene uncertain. The V end was cut by 1 base, the J end by 3 bases, with 6 bases between. CDR3 length: 13 amino acids. The germline V gene has CDR1 MNHNS and CDR2 SASEGT. The CDR3, as DNA: TGTGCCAGCAGTGAAGGGGCATACACTGAAGCTTTCTTT. Its protein product is CASSEGAYTEAFF.

J is TRBJ1-5 and V is TRBV19, with TRBD1 matching 8 bases. The ends lost 3 bases at V and 5 bases at J; junction bases unmatched: 6. Per the germline V gene, CDR1 is LNHDA and CDR2 is SQIVND (reference sequence). This CDR3 has 15 residues. The CDR3 reads CASSISGQGDQPQHF. As DNA, the CDR3 is TGTGCCAGTAGTATTTCCGGACAGGGCGATCAGCCCCAGCATTTT.

The rearrangement links TRBV10-2 to TRBJ2-2; no clear D. Germline lookup yields CDR1 WSHSY and CDR2 SAAADI. This CDR3 is 14 amino acids long. V lost 7 bases, J lost 3 bases, and 12 bases lay in between. CDR3 sequence: CASTLRVDTGELFF. In DNA form, the CDR3 reads TGCGCCAGCACCCTTCGAGTTGACACCGGGGAGCTGTTTTTT.

V is TRBV30 and J is TRBJ2-3, with TRBD2 matching 8 bases. The germline V gene encodes CDR1 GTSNPN and CDR2 SVGIG (reference sequence). Trimming took 1 base from V and 4 from J; bases not matched to a gene: 13. The CDR3 contains 17 residues. The CDR3: CAWSAQDGTRAPDTQYF. Written as DNA, the CDR3 is TGTGCCTGGAGTGCGCAAGACGGGACTAGGGCACCAGATACGCAGTATTTT.

The gene calls are TRBV11-2 and TRBJ2-7; 8 bases map to TRBD1. J was trimmed by 6 bases and V by 1 base; bases with no gene match: 5. Per germline, CDR1 SGHAT and CDR2 FQNNGV. There are 14 residues in the CDR3. The DNA for the CDR3 is TGTGCCAGCAGCTTAGTCGCTACAGGGGGCGAGCAGTACTTC. Translation gives CASSLVATGGEQYF.

The chain is built from TRBV7-2 and TRBJ2-1, with 8 bases lining up with TRBD2. V lost 1 base, J lost 0 bases, and 2 bases stayed unmatched. The CDR3 consists of 16 residues. In germline, CDR1 is SGHTA, CDR2 FQGNSA. The CDR3 region has the DNA TGTGCCAGCAGCTTAGTCAGCGGGAGCTCCTACAATGAGCAGTTCTTC. This translates into CASSLVSGSSYNEQFF.

This clone was counted a few times. The genes are TRBV5-6 and TRBJ1-6; D uncertain. Germline V gene lookup returns CDR1 SGHDT and CDR2 YYEEEE. V was trimmed by 0 bases and J by 10 bases, leaving 11 bases between them. The CDR3 spans 14 residues. The CDR3 loop reads CASSLESSVSPLHF. The CDR3 nucleotides read TGTGCCAGCAGCTTGGAATCGAGTGTCTCACCCCTCCACTTT.

The chain combines TRBV5-3 with TRBJ2-5, with 10 bases matching TRBD2. TRBV5-3 counts as an open reading frame of uncertain function. Trimming at V came to 2 bases and at J to 0 bases, leaving 4 bases not matched to a gene. The CDR3 runs to 16 residues. CDR3 coding DNA: TGTGCCAGAAGCTTTCCGGGACTAGCGCACCAAGAGACCCAGTACTTC. The encoded protein is CARSFPGLAHQETQYF.

The J gene is TRBJ1-1, the V gene TRBV5-4, with D perhaps TRBD1 (6 bases). Per the germline V gene, CDR1 is SGHNT and CDR2 is YYREEE (reference sequence). The V end lost 4 bases, the J end lost 1 base, and 11 bases lay between the germline ends. This CDR3 region has 14 residues. CDR3 sequence reads: CASSSKQGNTEAFF. The CDR3 DNA follows: TGTGCCAGCAGCAGTAAACAGGGGAACACTGAAGCTTTCTTT.

The V call is TRBV7-2, the J call TRBJ1-4; TRBD1 aligns across 8 bases. The CDR3 totals 15 residues. Losses at the gene ends were 5 bases for V and 7 bases for J; bases not matched to a gene: 9. Germline assignment: CDR1 SGHTA and CDR2 FQGNSA. For the CDR3, the DNA is TGTGCCAGCAGCCTCTGGACAGGGAGGAGTGAAAAACTGTTTTTT. Translated, it gives CASSLWTGRSEKLFF.

J is TRBJ2-5 and V is TRBV7-9; 7 positions match TRBD1. Germline lookup yields CDR1 SEHNR and CDR2 FQNEAQ (reference sequence). The CDR3 is made up of 15 amino acids. With V trimmed by 4 bases and J by 4 bases, 9 bases remained unmatched. CDR3 bases: TGTGCCAGCAGCTCAGTGGGGGACAGTGGAGAGACCCAGTACTTC. It specifies CASSSVGDSGETQYF. The full variable domain, its missing parts supplied by reference TRBV7-9 and TRBJ2-5, is DTGVSQNPRHKITKRGQNVTFRCDPISEHNRLYWYRQTLGQGPEFLTYFQNEAQLEKSRLLSDRFSAERPKGSFSTLEIQRTEQGDSAMYLCASSSVGDSGETQYFGPGTRLLVL.

The count of this clone is one. The rearrangement joins TRBV2 to TRBJ1-1, with D possibly being TRBD1 (5 bases). CDR1 and CDR2 from the germline V gene are SNHLY and FYNNEI. This CDR3 is 13 amino acids long. Trimming stripped 4 bases from V and 3 bases from J, with 9 bases between. CDR3 sequence reads: CASSVRGDTEAFF. In DNA form, the CDR3 reads TGTGCCAGCAGTGTGCGGGGGGACACTGAAGCTTTCTTT.

The V call is TRBV5-1, the J call TRBJ2-2; 9 nucleotides match TRBD1. CDR1 and CDR2 from the germline V gene are SGHRS and YFSETQ. CDR3 length: 17 amino acids. With V trimmed by 1 base and J by 6 bases, 10 bases remained unmatched. The CDR3 loop reads CASSLLVGQGRSGELFF. The CDR3 DNA reads TGCGCCAGCAGCTTGTTAGTCGGACAGGGGAGATCCGGGGAGCTGTTTTTT.

This rearrangement joins TRBV2 to TRBJ1-5; TRBD1 is a possible D gene (5 bases). The CDR3 consists of 15 residues. V was pared by 1 base and J by 4 bases, with 11 bases between. Germline V gene lookup returns CDR1 SNHLY and CDR2 FYNNEI. In DNA, the CDR3 is TGTGCCAGCAGTGAAGGAAGGACAATAAATCAGCCCCAGCATTTT. This codes for CASSEGRTINQPQHF.

The rearrangement uses TRBV5-4 and TRBJ1-2, with TRBD1 matching over 10 bases. Germline assignment: CDR1 SGHNT and CDR2 YYREEE (reference sequence). The CDR3 loop spans 16 amino acids. V trimming: 2 bases; J trimming: 5 bases; junction bases outside the gene matches: 9. This CDR3 reads CASSFGQGVYRYGYTF. As DNA, the CDR3 is TGTGCCAGCAGCTTTGGACAGGGGGTATATCGGTATGGCTACACCTTC.

The J gene is TRBJ1-4, the V gene TRBV5-1; 12 positions agree with TRBD1. With V trimmed by 4 bases and J by 8 bases, 3 bases remained unmatched. The germline V gene has CDR1 SGHRS and CDR2 YFSETQ. The CDR3 has 14 amino acids. The CDR3 loop reads CASSRGTGGEKLFF. For the CDR3, the DNA is TGCGCCAGCAGCCGAGGGACAGGGGGCGAAAAACTGTTTTTT.

The J gene is TRBJ1-1, the V gene TRBV9; 10 bases fit TRBD1. CDR3 length: 17 amino acids. CDR1 is SGDLS and CDR2 is YYNGEE in the germline V gene. The trim removed 0 bases at V and 1 base at J, leaving 6 bases unmatched. Here the CDR3 reads CASSVGPDRGQNTEAFF. The CDR3 DNA sequence: TGTGCCAGCAGCGTAGGGCCCGACAGGGGGCAGAACACTGAAGCTTTCTTT.

The J gene is TRBJ1-1, the V gene TRBV11-2; 7 bases line up with TRBD1. Germline CDR1 and CDR2: SGHAT and FQNNGV. This CDR3 spans 13 amino acids. J was trimmed by 5 bases and V by 3 bases; bases with no gene match: 3. The CDR3, as DNA: TGTGCCAGCAGCTTCCGGGACAGAACTGAAGCTTTCTTT. Encoded protein: CASSFRDRTEAFF.

CDR3 DNA sequence: TGTGCCAGCAGCTCAACTGGACAGGGTAACACCATATATTTT. This encodes CASSSTGQGNTIYF. The chain links TRBV7-8 to TRBJ1-3, with 8 bases lining up with TRBD1. This CDR3 spans 14 amino acids. In germline, CDR1 is SGHVS, CDR2 FQNEAQ. The junction had 6 bases not matched to a gene; V was cut back by 4 bases and J by 7 bases.

This clone was counted once. The chain joins TRBV18 to TRBJ2-2, with D uncertain. The germline CDR1 and CDR2 sequences are KGHSH and LQKENI. The length of the CDR3 is 15 residues. Trimming removed 4 bases at V and 4 bases at J, with 13 bases between. CDR3 loop: CASSRPVSPTGELFF. Written as DNA, the CDR3 is TGTGCCAGCTCACGACCCGTGAGCCCCACCGGGGAGCTGTTTTTT.

The genes are TRBV4-1 and TRBJ2-5; 7 bases fit TRBD1. Trimming removed 0 bases from V and 2 bases from J; junction bases left unmatched: 6. Germline V CDR1 and CDR2: MGHRA, YSYEKL. CDR3 length equals 16 residues. The CDR3 loop reads CASSQDPGQSQETQYF. The CDR3, as DNA: TGCGCCAGCAGCCAAGATCCGGGACAGTCACAAGAGACCCAGTACTTC.

About this clone itself: One junction end does not reproduce the germline sequence, and a read error may be involved. The gene calls are TRBV5-8 and TRBJ2-7; D might be TRBD1 (5 bases). Germline CDR1 SGHTS, CDR2 YDEGEE. This CDR3 comprises 11 residues. Here the CDR3 reads CASTLTDEQYF. CDR3 bases: TGTGCCAGCACCTTGACAGACGAGCAGTACTTC.

V usage is TRBV7-2 and J usage is TRBJ1-1; possible D gene TRBD1, 5 bases. With 5 bases removed from V and 3 bases from J, the gap between germline ends came to 13 bases. Germline V gene lookup returns CDR1 SGHTA and CDR2 FQGNSA. The CDR3 spans 14 residues. In DNA form, the CDR3 reads TGTGCCAGCAGCCTAACAAGGGGTTACACTGAAGCTTTCTTT. It yields the protein CASSLTRGYTEAFF.

The chain is built from TRBV7-9 and TRBJ1-5; 8 nucleotides align to TRBD1. The CDR3 sequence is 14 residues long. Per germline, CDR1 SEHNR and CDR2 FQNEAQ (reference sequence). Trimming cost V 4 bases and J 4 bases; bases outside gene matches: 3. The CDR3 region is CASSSQGGNQPQHF. The CDR3 nucleotides read TGTGCCAGCAGCTCACAGGGGGGAAATCAGCCCCAGCATTTT.

This chain joins TRBV30 and TRBJ1-2; 9 bases match TRBD1. CDR3 length equals 13 residues. Germline V gene data show CDR1 as GTSNPN and CDR2 as SVGIG (reference sequence). V dropped 5 bases and J dropped 5; count of bases not matched to a gene: 6. The CDR3 DNA reads as TGTGCCTGGGCAACCGGGACAGGGTATGGCTACACCTTC. It is translated as CAWATGTGYGYTF.

The chain combines TRBV7-9 with TRBJ1-1; D is unclear. V gave up 5 bases and J gave up 2 bases, with 3 bases separating them. Germline lookup yields CDR1 SEHNR and CDR2 FQNEAQ (reference sequence). This CDR3 is built from 11 residues. The CDR3 sequence is CASSLNTEAFF. Written as DNA, the CDR3 is TGTGCCAGCAGCCTAAACACTGAAGCTTTCTTT. Supplemented by reference TRBV7-9 and TRBJ1-1, the full variable domain reads DTGVSQNPRHKITKRGQNVTFRCDPISEHNRLYWYRQTLGQGPEFLTYFQNEAQLEKSRLLSDRFSAERPKGSFSTLEIQRTEQGDSAMYLCASSLNTEAFFGQGTRLTVV.